This TCR beta chain was captured in a study of multiple sclerosis patients with progressive multifocal leukoencephalopathy. Findings and caveats of the study: Less diverse TRB repertoires were suggested in most PML patients.

CDR1 SNHLY and CDR2 FYNNEI come from the germline V gene. J gave up 2 bases and V 2 bases, and 0 bases lay outside the gene matches. The CDR3 runs to 14 residues. Of note for this clone: Its specificity is unknown.

Clones were sequenced by immunoSEQ multiplex PCR, and TCRdb holds only the in-frame ones, with some missing. The table lists about 30,000 clones, around 91% of them singletons. Stated time point: about a year of natalizumab therapy. All PML patients were female, and all patients had earlier interferon beta. The V and J genes are TRBV2 and TRBJ2-5; 9 nucleotides agree with TRBD2. The sequence was obtained from a human donor with multiple sclerosis. The sample was PBMCs, taken from a patient treated with natalizumab. CDR3 sequence reads: CASSESGGQETQYF. In DNA, the CDR3 is TGTGCCAGCAGTGAAAGCGGGGGGCAAGAGACCCAGTACTTC.